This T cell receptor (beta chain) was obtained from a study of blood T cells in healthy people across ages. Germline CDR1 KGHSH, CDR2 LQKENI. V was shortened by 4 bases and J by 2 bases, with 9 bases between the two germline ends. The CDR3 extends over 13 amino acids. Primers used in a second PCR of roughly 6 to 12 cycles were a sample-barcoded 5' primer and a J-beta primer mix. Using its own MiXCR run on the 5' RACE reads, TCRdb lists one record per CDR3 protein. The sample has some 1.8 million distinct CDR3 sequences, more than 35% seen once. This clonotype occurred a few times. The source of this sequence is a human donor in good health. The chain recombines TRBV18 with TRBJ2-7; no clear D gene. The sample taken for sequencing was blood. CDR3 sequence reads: CASSRDPTYEQYF. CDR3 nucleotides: TGTGCCAGCTCACGCGACCCCACCTACGAGCAGTACTTC.